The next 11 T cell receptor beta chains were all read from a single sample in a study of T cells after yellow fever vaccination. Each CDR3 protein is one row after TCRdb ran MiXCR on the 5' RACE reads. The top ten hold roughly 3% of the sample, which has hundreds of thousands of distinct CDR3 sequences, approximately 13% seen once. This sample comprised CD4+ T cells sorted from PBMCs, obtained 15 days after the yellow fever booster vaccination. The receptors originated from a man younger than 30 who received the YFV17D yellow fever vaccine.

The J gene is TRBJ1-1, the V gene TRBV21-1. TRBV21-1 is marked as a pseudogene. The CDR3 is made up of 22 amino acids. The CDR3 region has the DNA TGTGCCAGCAGCAAAGCGCTTTTACTGCAGGTTGGCCTCTTTCTGGCGAACACTGAAGCTTTCTTT. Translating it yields CASSKALLLQVGLFLANTEAFF.

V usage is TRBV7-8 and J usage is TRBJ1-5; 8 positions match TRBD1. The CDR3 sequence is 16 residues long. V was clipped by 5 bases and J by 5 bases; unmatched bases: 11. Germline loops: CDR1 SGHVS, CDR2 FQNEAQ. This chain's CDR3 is CASSPLTGAVDQPQHF. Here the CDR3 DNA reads TGTGCCAGCAGCCCCCTGACAGGGGCGGTAGATCAGCCCCAGCATTTT.

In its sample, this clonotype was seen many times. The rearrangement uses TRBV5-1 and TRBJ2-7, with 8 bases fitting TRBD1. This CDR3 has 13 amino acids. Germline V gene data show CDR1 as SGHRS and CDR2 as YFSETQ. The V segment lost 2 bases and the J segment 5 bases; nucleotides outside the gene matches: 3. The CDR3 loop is CASSLGQGNEQYF. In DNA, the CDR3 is TGCGCCAGCAGCTTAGGACAGGGCAACGAGCAGTACTTC.

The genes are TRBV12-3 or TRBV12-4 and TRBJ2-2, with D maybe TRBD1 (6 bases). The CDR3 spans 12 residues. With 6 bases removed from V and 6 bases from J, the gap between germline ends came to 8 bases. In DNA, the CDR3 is TGTGCCAGCAGCACAGGGCCCGGGGAGCTGTTTTTT. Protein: CASSTGPGELFF.

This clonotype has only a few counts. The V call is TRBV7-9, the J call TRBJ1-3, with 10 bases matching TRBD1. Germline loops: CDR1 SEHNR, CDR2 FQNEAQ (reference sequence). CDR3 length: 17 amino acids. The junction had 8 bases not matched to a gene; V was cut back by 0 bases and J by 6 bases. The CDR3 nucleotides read TGTGCCAGCAGCTTAGCCGCCCGGACAGGGGGAGCAAACACCATATATTTT. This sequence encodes CASSLAARTGGANTIYF.

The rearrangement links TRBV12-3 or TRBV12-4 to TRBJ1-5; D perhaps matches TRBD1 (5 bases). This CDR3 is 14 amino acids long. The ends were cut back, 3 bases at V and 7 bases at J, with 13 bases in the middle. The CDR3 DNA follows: TGTGCCAGCAGTTTTCAGGGAGGCGAACAGCCCCAGCATTTT. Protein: CASSFQGGEQPQHF.

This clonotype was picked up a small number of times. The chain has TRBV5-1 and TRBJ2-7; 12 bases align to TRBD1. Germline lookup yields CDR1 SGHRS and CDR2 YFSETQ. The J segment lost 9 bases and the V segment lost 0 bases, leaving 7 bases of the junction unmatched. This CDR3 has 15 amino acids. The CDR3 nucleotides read TGCGCCAGCAGCTTGGCCCGGGACAGGGGGCGATTGCAGTACTTC. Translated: CASSLARDRGRLQYF.

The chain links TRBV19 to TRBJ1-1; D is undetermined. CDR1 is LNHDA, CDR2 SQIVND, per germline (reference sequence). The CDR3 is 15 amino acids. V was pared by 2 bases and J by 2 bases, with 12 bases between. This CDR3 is CASSIFGALNTEAFF. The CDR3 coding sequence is TGTGCCAGTAGTATATTCGGTGCCCTAAACACTGAAGCTTTCTTT.

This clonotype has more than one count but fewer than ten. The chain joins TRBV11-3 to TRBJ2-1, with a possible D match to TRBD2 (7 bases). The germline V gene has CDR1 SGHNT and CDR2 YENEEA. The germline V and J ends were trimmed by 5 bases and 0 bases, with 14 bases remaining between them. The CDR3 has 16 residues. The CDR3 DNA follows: TGTGCCAGCAGCCCCTTGGGGGGGGCCTCCTACAATGAGCAGTTCTTC. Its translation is CASSPLGGASYNEQFF.

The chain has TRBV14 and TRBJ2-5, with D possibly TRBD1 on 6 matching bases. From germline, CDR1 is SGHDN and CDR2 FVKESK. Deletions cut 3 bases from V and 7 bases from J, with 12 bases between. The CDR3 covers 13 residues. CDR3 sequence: CASSHRGPATQYF. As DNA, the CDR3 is TGTGCCAGCAGCCACAGGGGTCCGGCGACCCAGTACTTC.

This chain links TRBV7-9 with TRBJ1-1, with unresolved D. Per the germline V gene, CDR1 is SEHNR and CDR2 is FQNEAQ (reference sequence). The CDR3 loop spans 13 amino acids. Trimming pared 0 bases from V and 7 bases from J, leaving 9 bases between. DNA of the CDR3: TGTGCCAGCAGCTTAGCAGGCAGCGGTGAAGCTTTCTTT. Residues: CASSLAGSGEAFF.